This entry lists 27 T cell receptor beta chains sequenced from one sample in a study of T cell clonotyping in hematopoietic cell transplantation. Assay used: immunoSEQ multiplex PCR; TCRdb lists only in-frame clones, some missing. This table has approximately 20,000 clones, roughly 84% appearing once. Sequencing was carried out using peripheral blood mononuclear cells. The receptors were gathered from a man in his 60s in good health. Some clones in this sample may be carry-over from other donors' samples.

The chain carries TRBV11-3 and TRBJ2-1, with D possibly being TRBD2 (5 bases). Trimming removed 5 bases at V and 11 bases at J, with 13 bases between. This CDR3 has 12 amino acids. Germline V CDR1 and CDR2: SGHNT, YENEEA. DNA for the CDR3: TGTGCCAGCAGCCCTCCGGGGTATCAGCAGTTCTTC. It yields the protein CASSPPGYQQFF.

This chain links TRBV6-1 with TRBJ2-7; possibly TRBD1 for D (5 bases). This CDR3 comprises 14 residues. Trimming stripped 1 base from V and 3 bases from J, with 10 bases between. Germline-derived CDR1 and CDR2 are MNHNS and SASEGT. The chain's CDR3 is CASSEVRVGYEQYF. In nucleotides, the CDR3 is TGTGCCAGCAGTGAAGTCAGGGTCGGCTACGAGCAGTACTTC.

V is TRBV11-2 and J is TRBJ2-7; 7 bases align to TRBD1. The J segment lost 3 bases and the V segment lost 4 bases, leaving 9 bases of the junction unmatched. In germline, CDR1 is SGHAT, CDR2 FQNNGV. This CDR3 region has 15 residues. In DNA, the CDR3 is TGTGCCAGCAGCTCCCCGGGACAGTACCTCTACGAGCAGTACTTC. This sequence encodes CASSSPGQYLYEQYF.

The chain has TRBV30 and TRBJ1-6; D unresolved. The CDR3 loop spans 12 amino acids. The germline V gene encodes CDR1 GTSNPN and CDR2 SVGIG (reference sequence). Trimming stripped 3 bases from V and 9 bases from J, with 9 bases between. This chain's CDR3 is CAWSPRLSPLHF. DNA of the CDR3: TGTGCCTGGAGCCCCCGCCTTTCACCCCTCCACTTT.

The chain combines TRBV19 with TRBJ2-7; D remains unclear. Trimming took 1 base from V and 6 from J, leaving 10 bases between them. The CDR3 loop spans 13 amino acids. Germline V lookup: CDR1 LNHDA, CDR2 SQIVND (reference sequence). The CDR3 here is CASSIVPTGEQYF. DNA for the CDR3: TGTGCCAGTAGTATAGTCCCTACTGGCGAGCAGTACTTC.

The V call is TRBV7-9, the J call TRBJ1-5; no clear D. The V gene's germline CDR1 is SEHNR and CDR2 FQNEAQ (reference sequence). The CDR3 consists of 13 residues. Deletions cut 5 bases from V and 4 bases from J, with 9 bases between. This CDR3 is CASSPDGNQPQHF. The CDR3 region has the DNA TGTGCCAGCAGCCCCGACGGTAATCAGCCCCAGCATTTT.

This sequence joins TRBV5-1 and TRBJ2-5; TRBD2 might be the D (6 bases). Germline V gene data show CDR1 as SGHRS and CDR2 as YFSETQ. This CDR3 spans 13 amino acids. The V and J ends lost 5 bases and 4 bases respectively, with 12 bases between them. The CDR3, as DNA: TGCGCCAGCAGTGGGGAGGTCGGAGAGACCCAGTACTTC. This encodes CASSGEVGETQYF. The entire variable domain, with the rest obtained from reference TRBV5-1 and TRBJ2-5, is as follows: KAGVTQTPRYLIKTRGQQVTLSCSPISGHRSVSWYQQTPGQGLQFLFEYFSETQRNKGNFPGRFSGRQFSNSRSEMNVSTLELGDSALYLCASSGEVGETQYFGPGTRLLVL.

The chain employs TRBV28 and TRBJ1-6; D gene uncertain. Germline CDR1 reads MDHEN; CDR2 reads SYDVKM. CDR3 length equals 15 residues. Deletions cut 4 bases from V and 9 bases from J, with 16 bases between. CDR3 DNA: TGTGCCAGCAGTTCGGACCCGCGAGGCGCTTCACCCCTCCACTTT. It is translated as CASSSDPRGASPLHF. The entire variable domain, with the rest obtained from reference TRBV28 and TRBJ1-6, is as follows: DVKVTQSSRYLVKRTGEKVFLECVQDMDHENMFWYRQDPGLGLRLIYFSYDVKMKEKGDIPEGYSVSREKKERFSLILESASTNQTSMYLCASSSDPRGASPLHFGNGTRLTVT.

This clone has only a few counts. The chain couples TRBV5-1 to TRBJ1-2; 7 positions agree with TRBD1. The CDR3 consists of 14 residues. Looked up from germline, CDR1 is SGHRS and CDR2 is YFSETQ. V dropped 3 bases and J dropped 4; count of bases not matched to a gene: 6. CDR3 loop: CASSSETGLYGYTF. The CDR3 DNA reads as TGCGCCAGCAGCTCGGAGACAGGGCTCTATGGCTACACCTTC.

The chain's CDR3 is CASSLVSTNTGELFF. The CDR3 DNA follows: TGTGCCAGCAGCTTAGTTTCCACGAACACCGGGGAGCTGTTTTTT. The V and J genes are TRBV7-8 and TRBJ2-2; D not certain. The CDR3 has 15 amino acids. V was pared by 1 base and J by 0 bases, with 6 bases between. Germline V lookup: CDR1 SGHVS, CDR2 FQNEAQ.

This clone has just one count. The CDR3 does not end in the conserved phenylalanine or tryptophan, so this is likely a read error. V gene TRBV4-2 combines with J gene TRBJ2-7; 7 nucleotides match TRBD2. V was clipped by 3 bases and J by 0 bases; unmatched bases: 8. The germline V gene encodes CDR1 LGHNA and CDR2 YNFKEQ. The CDR3 sequence is 16 residues long. The CDR3 DNA reads as TGTGCCAGCAGCCAGGTGGCGGGGGTGAGCTCCTACGAGCAGTACCTC. Translation: CASSQVAGVSSYEQYL.

V is TRBV27 and J is TRBJ2-5; tentatively, D is TRBD1 or TRBD2 (7 bases each). CDR1 and CDR2 from the germline V gene are MNHEY and SMNVEV (reference sequence). CDR3 length: 16 residues. Trimming left V 3 bases short and J 0 bases short, with 14 bases between. As DNA, the CDR3 is TGTGCCAGCAGTTTGAGGGCAGGGGGGGACCAAGAGACCCAGTACTTC. This codes for CASSLRAGGDQETQYF.

The rearrangement links TRBV10-3 to TRBJ1-5, with TRBD1 identical over 7 bases. This CDR3 has 14 amino acids. Germline lookup yields CDR1 ENHRY and CDR2 SYGVKD. J was trimmed by 5 bases and V by 6 bases; bases with no gene match: 7. The CDR3 region is CAISPRQGDQPQHF. CDR3 bases: TGTGCCATCAGCCCCAGACAGGGAGATCAGCCCCAGCATTTT.

The gene calls are TRBV9 and TRBJ1-3; unclear D gene. V lost 4 bases, J lost 8 bases, and 13 bases lay in between. The CDR3 covers 13 residues. CDR1 SGDLS and CDR2 YYNGEE come from the germline V gene. As DNA, the CDR3 is TGTGCCAGCAGCCCCCCCGCTACAGACACCATATATTTT. The encoded protein is CASSPPATDTIYF.

The V gene is TRBV30, the J gene TRBJ1-2; TRBD1 might be the D (5 bases). The V end was cut by 2 bases, the J end by 7 bases, with 14 bases between. Germline V gene data show CDR1 as GTSNPN and CDR2 as SVGIG (reference sequence). The CDR3 is 13 residues long. CDR3 DNA: TGTGCCTGGAGTCGGGGGAGCTTCCGTGGCTACACCTTC. This gives the protein CAWSRGSFRGYTF.

The genes are TRBV5-4 and TRBJ1-2; a weak D match, TRBD1 (6 bases). CDR1 and CDR2 (germline): SGHNT, YYREEE (reference sequence). CDR3 length equals 13 residues. V lost 4 bases and J 2 bases, leaving 9 bases between the germline ends. CDR3 sequence: CASSPDRNYGYTF. The CDR3 coding sequence is TGTGCCAGCAGCCCCGACAGGAACTATGGCTACACCTTC.

The V and J genes are TRBV5-4 and TRBJ2-5; weak D call: TRBD2 (6 bases). The CDR3 runs to 14 residues. Germline V gene sequence: CDR1 SGHNT, CDR2 YYREEE (reference sequence). Trimming pared 4 bases from V and 0 bases from J, leaving 10 bases between. This chain's CDR3 is CASSVGLYQETQYF. The DNA for the CDR3 is TGTGCCAGCAGCGTGGGACTGTACCAAGAGACCCAGTACTTC.

The chain carries TRBV25-1 and TRBJ1-4, with D possibly being TRBD1 (5 bases). Trimming shortened V by 4 bases and J by 2 bases, and 8 bases separated the two germline ends. This CDR3 comprises 14 residues. Germline CDR1 and CDR2: MGHDK and SYGVNS. This CDR3 is CASSVGGTNEKLFF. For the CDR3, the DNA is TGTGCCAGCAGTGTGGGGGGGACTAATGAAAAACTGTTTTTT.

The table lists this clone with a few counts. V and J are TRBV5-1 and TRBJ1-2; D is unclear. V was pared by 4 bases and J by 0 bases, with 16 bases between. The CDR3 is made up of 16 amino acids. Germline V CDR1 and CDR2: SGHRS, YFSETQ. CDR3 region: CASSPVSAVTNYGYTF. DNA for the CDR3: TGCGCCAGCAGCCCCGTTTCCGCGGTAACTAACTATGGCTACACCTTC.

The chain employs TRBV11-3 and TRBJ2-3; D uncertain. Germline V CDR1 and CDR2: SGHNT, YENEEA. The V gene lost 5 bases and the J gene lost 4 bases, with 13 bases spanning the gap. This CDR3 has 14 amino acids. The CDR3 region has the DNA TGTGCCAGCAGCAGTTTCGACAAACCAGATACGCAGTATTTT. The encoded protein is CASSSFDKPDTQYF.

The gene calls are TRBV9 and TRBJ1-5; tentatively, D is TRBD1 (6 bases). Per germline, CDR1 SGDLS and CDR2 YYNGEE. There are 14 residues in the CDR3. V was shortened by 0 bases and J by 4 bases, with 8 bases between the two germline ends. CDR3 DNA sequence: TGTGCCAGCAGCGTAGGAGGGGGGAATCAGCCCCAGCATTTT. Translating gives CASSVGGGNQPQHF. Complete variable domain (other parts from reference TRBV9 and TRBJ1-5): DSGVTQTPKHLITATGQRVTLRCSPRSGDLSVYWYQQSLDQGLQFLIQYYNGEERAKGNILERFSAQQFPDLHSELNLSSLELGDSALYFCASSVGGGNQPQHFGDGTRLSIL.

The chain couples TRBV5-5 to TRBJ2-7; D is uncertain. Germline assignment: CDR1 SGHKS and CDR2 YYEKEE (reference sequence). Trimming stripped 0 bases from V and 2 bases from J, with 6 bases between. The CDR3 extends over 13 amino acids. DNA for the CDR3: TGTGCCAGCAGCTTGGAGGCGGCCTACGAGCAGTACTTC. This codes for CASSLEAAYEQYF.

V is TRBV7-2 and J is TRBJ1-2; D perhaps matches TRBD1 (5 bases). Germline values: CDR1 SGHTA, CDR2 FQGNSA. The germline V and J ends were trimmed by 1 base and 8 bases, with 20 bases remaining between them. The CDR3 runs 16 residues. The CDR3 reads CASSLGIRSGDWGYTF. For the CDR3, the DNA is TGTGCCAGCAGCTTAGGTATCAGGTCGGGGGACTGGGGCTACACCTTC.

V gene TRBV25-1 combines with J gene TRBJ1-1; D perhaps matches TRBD1 (6 bases). The germline V gene encodes CDR1 MGHDK and CDR2 SYGVNS. The CDR3 extends over 14 amino acids. V dropped 4 bases and J dropped 6 bases, with 15 bases sitting between them. CDR3 coding DNA: TGTGCCAGCAGTGGCCTGGGGGCGATCGCTGAAGCTTTCTTT. Protein: CASSGLGAIAEAFF.

This clone was recorded a few times. The V call is TRBV11-2, the J call TRBJ2-7; D remains ambiguous. Trimming removed 5 bases at V and 9 bases at J, with 14 bases between. The CDR3 sequence is 12 residues long. Germline-derived CDR1 and CDR2 are SGHAT and FQNNGV. DNA of the CDR3: TGTGCCAGCAGCCCCGGGCTGGTAGGGCAGTACTTC. It translates to CASSPGLVGQYF.

The genes are TRBV7-2 and TRBJ2-3, with 9 bases fitting TRBD2. The CDR3 runs to 15 residues. CDR1 and CDR2 (germline): SGHTA, FQGNSA. The ends lost 5 bases at V and 5 bases at J; junction bases unmatched: 8. The CDR3 sequence: CASSVGLAIGDTQYF. CDR3 nucleotide sequence: TGTGCCAGCAGCGTAGGACTAGCGATCGGAGATACGCAGTATTTT.

The V gene is TRBV27, the J gene TRBJ2-7, with TRBD2 matching 10 bases. The CDR3 sequence is 13 residues long. Trimming at V came to 5 bases and at J to 6 bases, leaving 4 bases not matched to a gene. Germline lookup yields CDR1 MNHEY and CDR2 SMNVEV (reference sequence). CDR3 sequence (DNA): TGTGCCAGCAGTCTAGCGGGAGCGTCCGAGCAGTACTTC. It encodes CASSLAGASEQYF.